The 16 T cell receptor beta chains presented below share a single source sample, sequenced in a study of T cells in women clearing cervical HPV infection. The assay was immunoSEQ multiplex PCR, and TCRdb's table has in-frame clones only and misses some. The sample table sets out 20,000 to 25,000 clones. The specimen was blood buffy coat. These receptors all come from a woman between 18 and 70 years old with a cervical HPV16 infection that either progressed to CIN3+ or cleared (not recorded which).

About this clone itself: The DNA ends 3 residues before the CDR3 does, and the rest of the CDR3 is filled in from the germline J gene. The chain recombines TRBV28 with TRBJ2-4; 7 bases align to TRBD1. The length of the CDR3 is 19 residues. J gave up 2 bases and V 2 bases, and 15 bases lay outside the gene matches. The germline V gene encodes CDR1 MDHEN and CDR2 SYDVKM. The CDR3 DNA, read in part, is TGTGCCAGCAGTTTAGGCCCCAGGGGGAGCCAAATGTCCAAAAACATT. It is translated as CASSLGPRGSQMSKNI. Given in full, the CDR3 is CASSLGPRGSQMSKNIQYF.

Comments on this clone: The read terminates 3 residues ahead of where the CDR3 ends, so the germline J gene completes it. The chain joins TRBV19 to TRBJ2-4, with D possibly TRBD2 on 7 matching bases. Trimming removed 8 bases from V and 3 bases from J, with 11 bases in between. The CDR3 is 13 amino acids. Germline CDR1 is LNHDA and CDR2 is SQIVND (reference sequence). Incomplete CDR3 DNA: TGTGCCAGTGGGGGGGGCCTCAAAAACATT. Amino acids: CASGGGLKNI. The whole CDR3 region reads CASGGGLKNIQYF.

Remarks on this clone: The CDR3 end lies 3 residues beyond the end of the read and is filled in from the germline J gene. The chain joins TRBV30 to TRBJ1-2; D is uncertain. V shed 1 base and J shed 4 bases, with 10 bases lying between them. The germline gives CDR1 GTSNPN, CDR2 SVGIG (reference sequence). The CDR3 runs to 13 residues. CDR3: CAWSGGQGYGYTF. Partial CDR3 DNA: TGTGCCTGGAGTGGTGGGCAAGGCTATGGC.

For this clone: Sequencing ends 3 residues short of the CDR3 end; the germline J gene provides the rest. V is TRBV2 and J is TRBJ2-4; TRBD1 might be the D (6 bases). CDR3 length: 12 residues. Germline CDR1 reads SNHLY; CDR2 reads FYNNEI. CDR3 DNA, as far as it was read: TGTGCCAGCAGTAACAGGGTTGGCGGT. This encodes CASSNRVGG. The full CDR3 protein is CASSNRVGGQYF.

Of note for this clone: The read halts 3 residues ahead of the CDR3 end, with the missing end drawn from the germline J gene. The gene calls are TRBV19 and TRBJ1-2; D is perhaps TRBD1 (6 bases). CDR3 length equals 14 residues. Germline V gives CDR1 LNHDA, CDR2 SQIVND (reference sequence). CDR3 region: CASMVKGDTDTYTF. CDR3 DNA (partial): TGTGCCAGTATGGTTAAGGGGGACACAGATACC.

A remark on this clone: The CDR3 goes on 3 residues after the read ends, and that part is filled in from the germline J gene. This sequence joins TRBV5-6 and TRBJ2-7; D may be TRBD2 (5 bases). In germline, CDR1 is SGHDT, CDR2 YYEEEE. The V end was cut by 2 bases, the J end by 4 bases, with 13 bases between. The CDR3 sequence is 14 residues long. CDR3 DNA, as far as it was read: TGTGCCAGCAGCTTTCAGAGGGCGAAATACGAG. Protein sequence: CASSFQRAKYE. The CDR3, in full, reads CASSFQRAKYEQYF.

As regards this clone: The read is 3 residues too short to cover the CDR3 end, so that end is filled in from the germline J gene. This chain joins TRBV5-1 and TRBJ1-5; unclear D gene. V lost 4 bases to trimming and J lost 1 base, with 15 bases between them. The CDR3 covers 16 residues. Per the germline V gene, CDR1 is SGHRS and CDR2 is YFSETQ. Here the CDR3 reads CASSPRRFVSNQPQHF. The sequenced part of the CDR3 DNA is TGCGCCAGCAGCCCCCGCAGGTTCGTCAGCAATCAGCCC.

For this clone: Read data end 3 residues before the CDR3 end; the end is taken from the germline J gene. The chain employs TRBV30 and TRBJ2-2, with D unresolved. CDR1 is GTSNPN and CDR2 is SVGIG in the germline V gene (reference sequence). The CDR3 has 12 amino acids. The CDR3 DNA, read in part, is TGTGCCTGGAGGCAGATAGCTTCGCCG. It is translated as CAWRQIASP. The CDR3 as a whole reads CAWRQIASPLFF.

A note on this clone: The CDR3 end is not reached by the read, which stops 3 residues before it; the germline J gene fills it in. The chain couples TRBV7-3 to TRBJ2-5; TRBD1 agrees at 9 bases. The CDR3 length is 15 residues. Looked up from germline, CDR1 is SGHTA and CDR2 is FQGTGA. V was clipped by 4 bases and J by 4 bases; unmatched bases: 7. The CDR3 loop is CASSWGQGLGETQYF. The sequenced part of the CDR3 DNA is TGTGCCAGCAGCTGGGGACAGGGTTTGGGAGAGACC.

On this clone: One end of the junction does not line up with germline, which may come from a read error. The sequenced fragment ends 3 residues before the CDR3 boundary, so the rest is inferred from the germline J gene. The chain is built from TRBV7-7 and TRBJ2-5; D is possibly TRBD2 (5 bases). The CDR3 extends over 14 amino acids. Per the germline V gene, CDR1 is SSHAT and CDR2 is FNYEAQ (reference sequence). The covered CDR3 bases are TGTGCTAGCAGCTTAGGTCTAGCTGGGGAGACC. The encoded protein is CASSLGLAGET. The entire CDR3 is CASSLGLAGETQYF.

Frequency places this clone as medium-sized. The CDR3 end lies 3 residues beyond the end of the read and is filled in from the germline J gene. The chain uses TRBV20-1 and TRBJ2-2; TRBD2 matches at 9 bases. V lost 6 bases and J lost 3; bases outside the gene matches: 8. The CDR3 is 15 residues long. The germline V gene encodes CDR1 DFQATT and CDR2 SNEGSKA (reference sequence). The CDR3 sequence: CSARTSEFDTGELFF. The DNA read from the CDR3 is TGCAGTGCGCGGACTAGCGAGTTTGACACCGGGGAG.

The CDR3 loop is CASSVNWANEQFF. The covered CDR3 bases are TGTGCCAGCAGCGTAAACTGGGCAAATGAG. The chain employs TRBV9 and TRBJ2-1; D remains ambiguous. The read stops 3 residues short of the end of the CDR3; the missing end is completed from the germline J gene. V lost 1 base and J 7 bases, leaving 9 bases between the germline ends. Germline V gene lookup returns CDR1 SGDLS and CDR2 YYNGEE. The CDR3 is 13 amino acids.

Concerning this clone itself: Coverage ceases 3 residues before the CDR3 finishes, and the germline J gene fills in the end. This chain connects TRBV20-1 to TRBJ2-2; 11 bases match TRBD2. CDR1 DFQATT and CDR2 SNEGSKA come from the germline V gene (reference sequence). Losses at the gene ends were 0 bases for V and 4 bases for J; bases not matched to a gene: 4. There are 16 residues in the CDR3. The sequenced part of the CDR3 DNA is TGCAGTGCTAGAGAGCTAGCGGGAGGATCCACCGGGGAG. Translated: CSARELAGGSTGE. The complete CDR3 protein is CSARELAGGSTGELFF.

A word on this clone: The read is 3 residues too short to cover the CDR3 end, so that end is filled in from the germline J gene. The J gene is TRBJ2-5, the V gene TRBV2, with 7 bases lining up with TRBD1. The CDR3 has 14 residues. J lost 3 bases, V lost 2 bases, and 3 bases had no gene match. The germline gives CDR1 SNHLY, CDR2 FYNNEI. CDR3 region: CASSERTGKETQYF. The DNA read from the CDR3 is TGTGCCAGCAGTGAACGGACAGGAAAAGAGACC.

Comment on this clone: Read coverage stops 3 residues before the CDR3 terminus; the germline J gene supplies the remainder. V is TRBV2 and J is TRBJ2-2, with D hard to call. This CDR3 is 12 amino acids long. CDR1 SNHLY and CDR2 FYNNEI come from the germline V gene. The sequenced part of the CDR3 DNA is TGTGCCAGCAACAGACAAAATGAAAAG. It yields the protein CASNRQNEK. The whole CDR3 reads CASNRQNEKLFF.

In the case of this clone: The CDR3 end falls 3 residues outside the read, so it is completed with the germline J gene. The chain employs TRBV20-1 and TRBJ2-7, with 9 bases matching TRBD1. V trimming: 5 bases; J trimming: 3 bases; junction bases outside the gene matches: 8. CDR3 length equals 14 residues. Germline CDR1 reads DFQATT; CDR2 reads SNEGSKA (reference sequence). Incomplete CDR3 DNA: TGCAGTGCTCTCCACAGGGGGCTTCGCTACGAG. Residues: CSALHRGLRYE. The whole CDR3 is CSALHRGLRYEQYF.